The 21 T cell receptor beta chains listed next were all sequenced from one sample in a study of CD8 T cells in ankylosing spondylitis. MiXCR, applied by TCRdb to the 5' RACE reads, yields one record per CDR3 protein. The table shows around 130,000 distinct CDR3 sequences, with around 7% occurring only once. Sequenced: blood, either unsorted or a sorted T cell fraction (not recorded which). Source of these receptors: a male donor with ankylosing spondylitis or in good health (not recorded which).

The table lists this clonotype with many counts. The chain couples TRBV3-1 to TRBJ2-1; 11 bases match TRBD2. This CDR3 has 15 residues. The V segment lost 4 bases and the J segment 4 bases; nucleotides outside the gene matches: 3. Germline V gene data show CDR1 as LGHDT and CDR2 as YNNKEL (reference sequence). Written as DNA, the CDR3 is TGTGCCAGCAGCCCCATAGCGGGAGGGTACAATGAGCAGTTCTTC. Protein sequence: CASSPIAGGYNEQFF.

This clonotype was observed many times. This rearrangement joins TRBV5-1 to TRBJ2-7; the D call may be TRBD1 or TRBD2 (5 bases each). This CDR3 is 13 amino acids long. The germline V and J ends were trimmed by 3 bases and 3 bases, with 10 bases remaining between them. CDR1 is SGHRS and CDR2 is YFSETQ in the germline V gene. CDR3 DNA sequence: TGCGCCAGCAGCTCCGGGGACGGCTACGAGCAGTACTTC. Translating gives CASSSGDGYEQYF.

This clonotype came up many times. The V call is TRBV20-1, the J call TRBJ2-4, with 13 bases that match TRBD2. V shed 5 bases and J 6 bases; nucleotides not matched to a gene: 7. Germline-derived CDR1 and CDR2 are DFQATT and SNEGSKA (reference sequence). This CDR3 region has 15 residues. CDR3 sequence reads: CSAGRLAGGINIQYF. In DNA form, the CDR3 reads TGCAGTGCTGGAAGACTAGCGGGAGGTATAAACATTCAGTACTTC.

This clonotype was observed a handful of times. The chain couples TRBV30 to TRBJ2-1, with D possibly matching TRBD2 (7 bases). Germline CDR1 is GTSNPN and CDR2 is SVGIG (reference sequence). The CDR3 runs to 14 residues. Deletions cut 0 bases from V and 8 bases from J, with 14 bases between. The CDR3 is CAWSVRRGLDEQFF. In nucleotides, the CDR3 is TGTGCCTGGAGTGTACGGCGGGGGCTAGATGAGCAGTTCTTC. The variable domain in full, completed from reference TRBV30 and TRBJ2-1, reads SQTIHQWPATLVQPVGSPLSLECTVEGTSNPNLYWYRQAAGRGLQLLFYSVGIGQISSEVPQNLSASRPQDRQFILSSKKLLLSDSGFYLCAWSVRRGLDEQFFGPGTRLTVL.

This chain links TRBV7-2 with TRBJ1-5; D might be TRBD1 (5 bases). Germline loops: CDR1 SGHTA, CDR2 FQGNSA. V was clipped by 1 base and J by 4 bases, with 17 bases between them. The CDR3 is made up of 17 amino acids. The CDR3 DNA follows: TGTGCCAGCAGCTTAGTCTGGAGTCAGGGAAAGAATCAGCCCCAGCATTTT. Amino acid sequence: CASSLVWSQGKNQPQHF.

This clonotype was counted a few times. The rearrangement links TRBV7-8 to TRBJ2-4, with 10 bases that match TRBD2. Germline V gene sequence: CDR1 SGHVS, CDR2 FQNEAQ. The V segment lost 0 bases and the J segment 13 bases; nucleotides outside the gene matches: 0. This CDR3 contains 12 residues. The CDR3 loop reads CASSLASGRQYF. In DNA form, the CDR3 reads TGTGCCAGCAGCTTAGCTAGCGGGAGGCAGTACTTC.

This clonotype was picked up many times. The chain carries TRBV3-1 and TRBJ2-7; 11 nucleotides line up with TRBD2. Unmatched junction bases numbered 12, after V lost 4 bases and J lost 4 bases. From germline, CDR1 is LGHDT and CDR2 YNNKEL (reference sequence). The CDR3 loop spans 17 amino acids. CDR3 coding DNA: TGTGCCAGCAGCCCCGGCTTTCGCCTAGCGGGAGGATACGAGCAGTACTTC. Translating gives CASSPGFRLAGGYEQYF.

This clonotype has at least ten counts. CDR3 sequence: CASSNSYGYTF. The CDR3 region has the DNA TGTGCCAGCAGCAACAGTTATGGCTACACCTTC. The chain has TRBV12-3 or TRBV12-4 and TRBJ1-2; no firm D call. The V gene lost 6 bases and the J gene lost 5 bases, with 7 bases spanning the gap. The CDR3 totals 11 residues.

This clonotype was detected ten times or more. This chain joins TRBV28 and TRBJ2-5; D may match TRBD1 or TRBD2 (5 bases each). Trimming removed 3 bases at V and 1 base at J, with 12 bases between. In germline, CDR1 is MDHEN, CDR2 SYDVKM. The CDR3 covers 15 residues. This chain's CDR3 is CASSLFEGTQETQYF. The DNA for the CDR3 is TGTGCCAGCAGTTTGTTCGAAGGGACCCAAGAGACCCAGTACTTC.

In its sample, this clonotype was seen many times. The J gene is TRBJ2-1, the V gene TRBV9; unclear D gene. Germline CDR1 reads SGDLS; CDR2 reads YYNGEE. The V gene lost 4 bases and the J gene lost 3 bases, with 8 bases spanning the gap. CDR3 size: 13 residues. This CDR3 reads CASSPGSYNEQFF. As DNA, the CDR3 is TGTGCCAGCAGCCCTGGTAGCTACAATGAGCAGTTCTTC.

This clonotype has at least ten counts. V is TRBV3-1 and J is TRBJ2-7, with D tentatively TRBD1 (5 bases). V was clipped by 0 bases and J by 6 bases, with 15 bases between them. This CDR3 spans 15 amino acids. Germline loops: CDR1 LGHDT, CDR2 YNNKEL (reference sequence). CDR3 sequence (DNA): TGTGCCAGCAGCCAAGATCTAGGCAGGGTCTGCGAGCAGTACTTC. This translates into CASSQDLGRVCEQYF.

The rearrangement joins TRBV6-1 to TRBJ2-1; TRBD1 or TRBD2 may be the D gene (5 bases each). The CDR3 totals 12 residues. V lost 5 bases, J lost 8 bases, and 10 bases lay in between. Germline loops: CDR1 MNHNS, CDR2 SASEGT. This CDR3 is CASSPGTYEQFF. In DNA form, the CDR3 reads TGTGCCAGCAGTCCTGGGACCTATGAGCAGTTCTTC.

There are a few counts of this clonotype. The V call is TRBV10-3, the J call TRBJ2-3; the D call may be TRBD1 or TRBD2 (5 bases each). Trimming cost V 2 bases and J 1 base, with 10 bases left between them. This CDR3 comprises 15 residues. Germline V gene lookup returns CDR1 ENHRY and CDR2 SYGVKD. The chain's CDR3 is CAISEGMGGTDTQYF. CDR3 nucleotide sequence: TGTGCCATCAGTGAGGGAATGGGGGGCACAGATACGCAGTATTTT.

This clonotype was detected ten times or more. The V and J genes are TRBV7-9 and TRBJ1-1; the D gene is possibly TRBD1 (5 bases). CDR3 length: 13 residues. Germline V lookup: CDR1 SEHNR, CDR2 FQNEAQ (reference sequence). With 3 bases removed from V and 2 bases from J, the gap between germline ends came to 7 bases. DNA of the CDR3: TGTGCCAGCAGCTTTGGGGCTAACACTGAAGCTTTCTTT. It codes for CASSFGANTEAFF.

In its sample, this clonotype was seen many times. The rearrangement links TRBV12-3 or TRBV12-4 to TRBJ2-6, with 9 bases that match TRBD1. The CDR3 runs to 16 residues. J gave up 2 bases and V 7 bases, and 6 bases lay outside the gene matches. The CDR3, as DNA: TGTGCCAGCACCCGTACAGGGGGCGCTGGGGCCAACGTCCTGACTTTC. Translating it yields CASTRTGGAGANVLTF.

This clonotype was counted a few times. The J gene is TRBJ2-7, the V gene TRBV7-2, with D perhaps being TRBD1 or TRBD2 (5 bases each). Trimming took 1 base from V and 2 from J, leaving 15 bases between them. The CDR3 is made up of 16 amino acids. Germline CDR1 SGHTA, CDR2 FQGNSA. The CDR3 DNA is TGTGCCAGCAGCTTAGTTTTGGGGGACCCCACCTACGAGCAGTACTTC. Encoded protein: CASSLVLGDPTYEQYF.

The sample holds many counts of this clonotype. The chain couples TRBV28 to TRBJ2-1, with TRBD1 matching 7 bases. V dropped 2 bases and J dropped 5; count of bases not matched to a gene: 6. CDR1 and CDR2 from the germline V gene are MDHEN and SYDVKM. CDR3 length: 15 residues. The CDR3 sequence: CASSLTGTANNEQFF. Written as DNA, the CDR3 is TGTGCCAGCAGTTTAACCGGGACAGCAAACAATGAGCAGTTCTTC.

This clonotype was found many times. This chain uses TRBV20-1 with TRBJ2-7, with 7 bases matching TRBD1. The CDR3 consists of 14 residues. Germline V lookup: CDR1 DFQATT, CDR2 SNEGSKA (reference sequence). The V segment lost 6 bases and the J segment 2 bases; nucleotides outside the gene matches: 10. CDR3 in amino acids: CSAGLGTAAYEQYF. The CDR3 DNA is TGCAGTGCCGGCTTAGGGACAGCAGCCTACGAGCAGTACTTC.

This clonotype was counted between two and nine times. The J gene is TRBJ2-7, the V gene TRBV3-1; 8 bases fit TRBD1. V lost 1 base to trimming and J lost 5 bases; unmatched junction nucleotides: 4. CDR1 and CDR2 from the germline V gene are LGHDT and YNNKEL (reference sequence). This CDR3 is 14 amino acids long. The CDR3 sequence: CASSQATGGHEQYF. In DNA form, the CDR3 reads TGTGCCAGCAGCCAAGCCACAGGGGGGCACGAGCAGTACTTC.

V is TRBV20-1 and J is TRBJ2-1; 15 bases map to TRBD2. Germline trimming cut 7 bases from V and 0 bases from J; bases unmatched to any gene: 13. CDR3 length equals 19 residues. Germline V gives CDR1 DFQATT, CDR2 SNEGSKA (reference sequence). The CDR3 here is CSGKAPGLAGGSSYNEQFF. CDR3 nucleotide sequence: TGCAGTGGCAAGGCTCCGGGACTAGCGGGAGGTAGCTCCTACAATGAGCAGTTCTTC.

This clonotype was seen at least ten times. CDR3 region: CASSLGRDTQYF. CDR3 nucleotides: TGCGCCAGCAGCCTAGGAAGAGATACGCAGTATTTT. V is TRBV5-1 and J is TRBJ2-3; no clear D. The V gene's germline CDR1 is SGHRS and CDR2 YFSETQ. The CDR3 runs to 12 residues. The ends were cut back, 4 bases at V and 5 bases at J, with 8 bases in the middle.